This TCR beta chain was identified during a study of breast tumors, draining lymph nodes, adjacent tissues (TCRdb year 2016). With regard to the full study: The study compared TCR beta repertoires across tumor, adjacent nontumor tissue and axillary lymph nodes from breast cancer patients. In human breast cancer, the study set out to assess how tumor, surrounding tissue and draining lymph node repertoires relate to one another and whether T cells might be exchanged between them.

For CDR1 and CDR2, the germline V gene lists MNHEY and SVGAGI. Germline trimming amounts to 6 bases on V and 4 bases on J, with 6 as the count of junction bases outside the gene matches. The CDR3 has 14 amino acids, counting the end cysteine and phenylalanine. Of all the DNA, just the CDR3 is kept, 42 bases in frame from base 1. TCRdb records Illumina HiSeq 2000 as the sequencer. Multiplex PCR amplification was used to build the TCR beta chain libraries. High-throughput sequencing was used to analyze the amplified TCR beta chain products. The public reads were quality trimmed at Q25 with fastp and then assembled into clones with MiXCR by TCRdb, keeping productive beta chains. Identical CDR3 protein sequences are pooled into one entry, listed with their most common genes and DNA. The sample data list about 89,000 distinct CDR3 sequences, and over 25% of these were observed just once. Over 8% of the sample comes from the top ten.

The paper's findings and limits, for the study overall: A scenario in which most tumor T cells derive from the lymph node and then expand within tumor tissue was judged to be consistent with the data. The conclusion that tumor T cells originate in lymph nodes was framed as consistent with a hypothesis rather than directly demonstrated. Tumor T-cell repertoires showed less diversity than lymph node repertoires and more diversity than nontumor tissue repertoires, and tumor T-cell repertoires showed preferential V and J gene usage. In luminal-like breast cancer, tumor and nontumor tissue repertoires resembled each other significantly more than in basal-like breast cancer.

This clonotype was seen ten or more times. This receptor's antigen is unknown. No base quality information exists; no much larger clone differs at one position. Lymph node samples came from the axillary draining lymph nodes of breast cancer patients. Sequenced: axillary lymph node tissue. In this chain, TRBV6-5 is recombined with TRBJ2-7, with 10 bases matching TRBD2. The sequence derives from a female donor with breast cancer. Some clones in this sample may be carry-over from other donors' samples. The DNA is TGTGCCAGCAGGATAGTAGCGGGAGGTTACGAGCAGTACTTC. This yields the protein CASRIVAGGYEQYF.